Following are 15 T cell receptor beta chains from one sample sequenced in a study of long-term antiretroviral therapy in people with HIV (dated by TCRdb to about 2022). The immunoSEQ hsTCRB v3.0 assay was used at survey level resolution to sequence the TRB variable region. The table was pulled from immuneACCESS by TCRdb, which kept in-frame rearrangements only. Such tables lose some clones; where checked, under half of the loss comes from unresolved V genes, and the rest has no known cause. This sample is represented by around 15,000 clones; 70% to 90% of them were singletons. The top ten clonotypes cover roughly 4.8% of the sample. Sequencing was performed on unsorted PBMCs, taken 0.5 years after starting antiretroviral therapy. Every receptor here comes from a woman between 40 and 55 years old with HIV.

This chain uses TRBV4-3 with TRBJ1-4; no reliable D call. Trimming took off 4 bases at V and 6 bases at J, with 9 bases between the two ends. The CDR3 length is 13 residues. Germline V gene lookup returns CDR1 LGHNA and CDR2 YSLEER. The CDR3 spells CASSRQRDEKLFF. The CDR3, as DNA: TGCGCCAGCAGCCGCCAGAGAGATGAAAAACTGTTTTTT.

The V and J genes are TRBV5-6 and TRBJ2-7, with 7 bases aligning to TRBD1. Germline CDR1 SGHDT, CDR2 YYEEEE. This CDR3 spans 13 amino acids. With 2 bases clipped from V and 6 bases from J, the junction kept 5 bases outside the gene matches. CDR3 region: CASSFGTATEQYF. CDR3 coding DNA: TGTGCCAGCAGCTTCGGGACAGCCACCGAGCAGTACTTC. Variable domain in full (rest from reference TRBV5-6 and TRBJ2-7): DAGVTQSPTHLIKTRGQQVTLRCSPKSGHDTVSWYQQALGQGPQFIFQYYEEEERQRGNFPDRFSGHQFPNYSSELNVNALLLGDSALYLCASSFGTATEQYFGPGTRLTVT.

This chain connects TRBV6-1 to TRBJ2-1; 14 nucleotides line up with TRBD2. Germline loops: CDR1 MNHNS, CDR2 SASEGT. V shed 8 bases, J shed 10 bases, and the junction held 10 bases outside the gene matches. The CDR3 is made up of 15 amino acids. CDR3 amino acids: CASSSGTSGSGEQFF. DNA of the CDR3: TGTGCCAGCTCCTCCGGGACTAGCGGGAGCGGGGAGCAGTTCTTC.

The table lists this clone with a few counts. The chain is built from TRBV5-1 and TRBJ1-4, with 8 nucleotides matching TRBD1. The length of the CDR3 is 14 residues. With 3 bases clipped from V and 8 bases from J, the junction kept 6 bases outside the gene matches. Germline V gives CDR1 SGHRS, CDR2 YFSETQ. The CDR3 region has the DNA TGCGCCAGCAGCTACGGACAGGGTGGGGAAAAACTGTTTTTT. Its translation: CASSYGQGGEKLFF.

J is TRBJ2-7 and V is TRBV2; TRBD1 or TRBD2 may be the D gene (6 bases each). The CDR3 is made up of 15 amino acids. Germline CDR1 reads SNHLY; CDR2 reads FYNNEI. V lost 7 bases, J lost 0 bases, and 16 bases lay in between. The CDR3 bases are TGTGCCAGCAAAAGGGGGGCCCAAAGCTCCTACGAGCAGTACTTC. This sequence encodes CASKRGAQSSYEQYF.

This sequence joins TRBV5-4 and TRBJ2-3; 9 bases fit TRBD2. Germline V gene lookup returns CDR1 SGHNT and CDR2 YYREEE (reference sequence). The J segment lost 5 bases and the V segment lost 5 bases, leaving 6 bases of the junction unmatched. The CDR3 extends over 14 amino acids. The CDR3 here is CASSRREGVDTQYF. The CDR3 nucleotides are TGTGCCAGCAGTAGGCGGGAGGGAGTAGATACGCAGTATTTT.

This CDR3 is CASSGTAPGELFF. The CDR3 coding sequence is TGTGCCAGCTCCGGCACGGCCCCCGGGGAGCTGTTTTTT. The V call is TRBV6-5, the J call TRBJ2-2; D call uncertain. Germline V gene data show CDR1 as MNHEY and CDR2 as SVGAGI. V was shortened by 8 bases and J by 6 bases, with 13 bases between the two germline ends. There are 13 residues in the CDR3.

Here the CDR3 DNA reads TGCAGCGTTAAGGGACAGGGAACCTACGAGCAGTACTTC. Amino acids: CSVKGQGTYEQYF. The chain is built from TRBV29-1 and TRBJ2-7; 9 nucleotides match TRBD1. The germline CDR1 and CDR2 sequences are SQVTM and ANQGSEA. V trimming: 5 bases; J trimming: 2 bases; junction bases outside the gene matches: 4. CDR3 length: 13 amino acids.

This clone came up a few times. V usage is TRBV20-1 and J usage is TRBJ2-7; D call uncertain. The V end was cut by 3 bases, the J end by 5 bases, with 8 bases between. CDR3 length equals 11 residues. Per the germline V gene, CDR1 is DFQATT and CDR2 is SNEGSKA (reference sequence). CDR3 nucleotide sequence: TGCAGTGCTAGCCGCCCGAACGAGCAGTACTTC. This translates into CSASRPNEQYF.

This sequence joins TRBV19 and TRBJ2-7, with D perhaps matching TRBD2 (7 bases). With 6 bases removed from V and 3 bases from J, the gap between germline ends came to 18 bases. CDR1 and CDR2 (germline): LNHDA, SQIVND (reference sequence). This CDR3 is 15 amino acids long. This chain's CDR3 is CASSPGGSGNYEQYF. Here the CDR3 DNA reads TGTGCCAGTAGCCCCGGGGGCAGCGGGAACTACGAGCAGTACTTC.

The J gene is TRBJ2-3, the V gene TRBV18; D is ambiguous. The V and J ends lost 6 bases and 2 bases respectively, with 12 bases between them. This CDR3 has 14 amino acids. Germline V gene sequence: CDR1 KGHSH, CDR2 LQKENI. The CDR3 is CASSRFTTTDTQYF. The DNA for the CDR3 is TGTGCCAGCTCCCGCTTTACCACCACAGATACGCAGTATTTT.

The genes are TRBV5-1 and TRBJ2-7; TRBD1 matches at 7 bases. The CDR3 is made up of 17 amino acids. Trimming at V came to 2 bases and at J to 7 bases, leaving 18 bases not matched to a gene. The germline V gene encodes CDR1 SGHRS and CDR2 YFSETQ. The CDR3 nucleotides read TGCGCCAGCAGCTTAGCTGTTATGTGGGACAGCGTCACGGAGCAGTACTTC. It specifies CASSLAVMWDSVTEQYF.

The V and J genes are TRBV7-3 and TRBJ2-7; 9 bases match TRBD2. Germline V gene data show CDR1 as SGHTA and CDR2 as FQGTGA. The CDR3 covers 15 residues. The J segment lost 2 bases and the V segment lost 2 bases, leaving 4 bases of the junction unmatched. This CDR3 is CASSLEAGGPYEQYF. The DNA for the CDR3 is TGTGCCAGCAGCTTAGAAGCGGGAGGTCCCTACGAGCAGTACTTC.

The chain has TRBV10-3 and TRBJ1-2; perhaps TRBD1 as D (6 bases). Trimming took off 6 bases at V and 7 bases at J, with 18 bases between the two ends. The CDR3 totals 14 residues. Per germline, CDR1 ENHRY and CDR2 SYGVKD. The CDR3 sequence is CAISAGQPLSGYTF. In nucleotides, the CDR3 is TGTGCCATCAGCGCGGGACAACCTCTGAGTGGCTACACCTTC.

The chain recombines TRBV6-5 with TRBJ2-7, with 11 bases identical to TRBD2. The junction had 9 bases not matched to a gene; V was cut back by 4 bases and J by 7 bases. The germline V gene encodes CDR1 MNHEY and CDR2 SVGAGI. This CDR3 comprises 15 residues. For the CDR3, the DNA is TGTGCCAGCAGTTTCCGACTAGCGGGATTAGATGAGCAGTACTTC. Encoded protein: CASSFRLAGLDEQYF.